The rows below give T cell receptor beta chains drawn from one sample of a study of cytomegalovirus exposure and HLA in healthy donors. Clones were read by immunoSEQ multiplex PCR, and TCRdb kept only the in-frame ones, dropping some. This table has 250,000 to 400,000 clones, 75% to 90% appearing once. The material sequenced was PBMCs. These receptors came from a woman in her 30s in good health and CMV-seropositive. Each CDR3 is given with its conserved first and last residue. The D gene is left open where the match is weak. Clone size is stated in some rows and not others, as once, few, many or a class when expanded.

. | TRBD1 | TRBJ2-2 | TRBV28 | CASSQAGTGNTGELFF | TGTGCCAGCAGCCAAGCCGGGACAGGGAACACCGGGGAGCTGTTTTTT
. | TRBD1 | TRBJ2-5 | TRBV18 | CASSPGDRDILETQYF | TGTGCCAGCTCACCTGGGGACAGGGATATTTTAGAGACCCAGTACTTC
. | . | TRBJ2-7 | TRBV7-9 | CASTGSYEQYF | TGTGCCAGTACAGGGAGCTACGAGCAGTACTTC
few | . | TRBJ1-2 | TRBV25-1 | CASSGGVGYTF | TGTGCCAGCAGTGGAGGGGTTGGCTACACCTTC
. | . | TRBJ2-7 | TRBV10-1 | CAILRDGAYEQYF | TGCGCCATTCTCAGGGACGGAGCCTACGAGCAGTACTTC
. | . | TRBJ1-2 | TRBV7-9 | CASSRRGADEYGYTF | TGTGCCAGCAGCCGAAGGGGGGCGGATGAGTATGGCTACACCTTC
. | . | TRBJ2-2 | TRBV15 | CATSTPGLSNTGELFF | TGTGCCACCAGCACCCCGGGATTATCAAACACCGGGGAGCTGTTTTTT
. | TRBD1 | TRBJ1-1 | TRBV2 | CARAQDRAEAFF | TGTGCCAGAGCTCAGGACAGGGCTGAAGCTTTCTTT
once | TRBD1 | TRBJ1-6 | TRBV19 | CASSMGQNSPLHF | TGTGCCAGTAGTATGGGACAGAATTCACCCCTCCACTTT
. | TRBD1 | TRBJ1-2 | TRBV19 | CASTDRVYGYTF | TGTGCCAGTACGGACAGGGTTTATGGCTACACCTTC
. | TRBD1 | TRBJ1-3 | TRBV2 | CASIGDRGPGNTIYF | TGTGCCAGCATCGGGGACAGGGGGCCTGGAAACACCATATATTTT
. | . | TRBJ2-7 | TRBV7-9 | CASSLDGTQYEQYF | TGTGCCAGCAGCTTAGACGGGACTCAGTACGAGCAGTACTTC
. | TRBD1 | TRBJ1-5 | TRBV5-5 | CASSSGTGGPNQPQHF | TGTGCCAGCAGCTCTGGGACAGGAGGACCTAATCAGCCCCAGCATTTT
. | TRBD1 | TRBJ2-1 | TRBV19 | CARYRDRVRQHGDNEQFF | TGTGCCAGATACCGGGACAGGGTACGGCAACATGGGGACAATGAGCAGTTCTTC
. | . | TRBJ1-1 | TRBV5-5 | CASSLMDSGVSTEAFF | TGTGCCAGCAGCTTAATGGACAGCGGGGTTAGCACTGAAGCTTTCTTT
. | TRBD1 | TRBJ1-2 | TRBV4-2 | CASSHRTGDGNGYTF | TGTGCCAGCAGCCACCGGACAGGAGATGGGAATGGCTACACCTTC
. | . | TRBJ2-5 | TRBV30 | CVWRGPLSERAQYF | TGTGTCTGGCGAGGACCCCTTTCGGAGCGTGCCCAGTACTTC
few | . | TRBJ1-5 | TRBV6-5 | CASSSPWDQPQHF | TGTGCCAGCAGTTCCCCGTGGGATCAGCCCCAGCATTTT
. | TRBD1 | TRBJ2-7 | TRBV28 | CASSLHGTAYEQYF | TGTGCCAGCAGTTTACACGGGACAGCCTACGAGCAGTACTTC
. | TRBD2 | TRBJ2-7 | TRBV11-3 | CASSARGAGGLYEQYF | TGTGCCAGCAGCGCAAGAGGAGCGGGAGGGTTATACGAGCAGTACTTC
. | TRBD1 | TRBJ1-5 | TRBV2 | CASSEGTGGRNQPQHF | TGTGCCAGCAGTGAGGGGACAGGGGGCCGCAATCAGCCCCAGCATTTT
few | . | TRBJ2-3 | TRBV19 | CASSIGLDTQYF | TGTGCCAGTAGTATAGGTCTAGATACGCAGTATTTT
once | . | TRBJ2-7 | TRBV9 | CASSVEWGRGYEQYF | TGTGCCAGCAGCGTAGAGTGGGGGAGAGGCTACGAGCAGTACTTC
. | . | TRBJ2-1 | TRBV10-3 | CAISEPPTANEQFF | TGTGCCATCAGTGAGCCCCCCACCGCCAATGAGCAGTTCTTC
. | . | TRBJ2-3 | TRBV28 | CASSLVGSGTTDTQYF | TGTGCCAGCAGTTTGGTAGGTAGCGGCACCACAGATACGCAGTATTTT
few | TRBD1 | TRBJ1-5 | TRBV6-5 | CATMTGAMGNQPQHF | TGTGCCACCATGACAGGGGCTATGGGCAATCAGCCCCAGCATTTT